Listed below are T cell receptor beta chains from one sample, sequenced in a study of CD8 T cells in ankylosing spondylitis. TCRdb processed the 5' RACE reads anew with MiXCR; each CDR3 protein has one entry. The sample gives about 120,000 distinct CDR3 sequences, approximately 13% of which show up once; 2.5% to 3.5% is in the top ten. The sample was blood, either unsorted or a sorted T cell fraction (not recorded which). These receptors were taken from a female donor with ankylosing spondylitis or in good health (not recorded which). CDR3s include the opening cysteine and the closing phenylalanine or tryptophan. A D gene is named only where the DNA matches it firmly. Not all rows give a size; the values are once, few, many and, for expanded clones, a class.

TRBJ2-2 NA few TRBV5-1 CASSLYGPPGGELFF TGCGCCAGCAGCTTGTATGGACCCCCGGGCGGGGAGCTGTTTTTT
TRBJ1-5 NA NA TRBV7-2 CASSPPNQPQHF TGTGCCAGCAGCCCCCCCAATCAGCCCCAGCATTTT
TRBJ1-1 NA NA TRBV7-2 CASSLRGQRTEAFF TGTGCCAGCAGCTTAAGGGGTCAGCGTACTGAAGCTTTCTTT
TRBJ2-3 TRBD2 NA TRBV7-9 CASSYGTSGRTDTQYF TGTGCCAGCAGCTACGGGACTAGCGGCCGCACAGATACGCAGTATTTT
TRBJ1-5 TRBD1 many TRBV12-3/TRBV12-4 CASSGGQSSQPQHF TGTGCCAGCAGTGGGGGACAGTCGAGTCAGCCCCAGCATTTT
TRBJ1-2 NA few TRBV5-1 CASSLEGSGYTF TGCGCCAGCAGCTTGGAAGGCTCTGGCTACACCTTC
TRBJ1-5 NA many TRBV7-9 CASSQPGQPQHF TGTGCCAGCAGCCAACCGGGACAGCCCCAGCATTTT
TRBJ2-1 NA few TRBV3-1 CASSQRPYNEQFF TGTGCCAGCAGCCAGAGACCTTACAATGAGCAGTTCTTC
TRBJ2-1 TRBD2 once TRBV3-1 CASSGSGRGGEQFF TGTGCCAGCAGCGGTAGCGGGAGAGGGGGTGAGCAGTTCTTC
TRBJ2-3 NA few TRBV20-1 CSAITDTQYF TGCAGTGCGATCACAGATACGCAGTATTTT
TRBJ2-2 NA many TRBV29-1 CSVVAPGAGELFF TGCAGCGTTGTGGCCCCCGGGGCCGGGGAGCTGTTTTTT
TRBJ2-3 NA NA TRBV11-2 CASSITGTGADTQYF TGTGCCAGCAGCATCACAGGGACCGGAGCGGATACGCAGTATTTT
TRBJ1-2 NA many TRBV28 CASSLIGVLPYGYTF TGTGCCAGCAGTTTAATTGGGGTTCTCCCCTATGGCTACACCTTC
TRBJ2-5 NA many TRBV21-1 CASSNFRQETQYF TGTGCCAGCAGCAATTTCAGGCAAGAGACCCAGTACTTC
TRBJ2-3 NA many TRBV27 CASSLSYRTDTQYF TGTGCCAGCAGTTTATCGTACCGGACAGATACGCAGTATTTT
TRBJ2-1 NA NA TRBV20-1 CSARDLGSGSSVGEQFF TGCAGTGCTAGAGATCTGGGGTCCGGGTCTAGCGTGGGGGAGCAGTTCTTC
TRBJ1-6 TRBD1 few TRBV19 CASSISGTGSGALHF TGTGCCAGTAGTATCTCCGGGACAGGCTCCGGGGCCCTCCACTTT
TRBJ2-7 NA many TRBV20-1 CSARDQGVYEQYF TGCAGTGCTAGAGACCAGGGAGTCTACGAGCAGTACTTC
TRBJ1-6 TRBD1 NA TRBV11-3 CAGSSGQKNSPLHF TGTGCCGGCAGCTCGGGACAGAAGAATTCACCCCTCCACTTT
TRBJ1-1 NA few TRBV12-3/TRBV12-4 CASAVTEAFF TGTGCCAGTGCAGTCACTGAAGCTTTCTTT
TRBJ1-1 NA many TRBV7-9 CASSLAGQRVKAFF TGTGCCAGCAGCTTAGCTGGACAGCGTGTTAAGGCTTTCTTT
TRBJ1-1 TRBD1 many TRBV5-1 CASRGQTEAFF TGCGCCAGCAGGGGACAGACTGAAGCTTTCTTT
TRBJ1-5 NA many TRBV28 CASSSLGGEIQPQHF TGTGCCAGCAGTTCTCTAGGCGGGGAAATCCAGCCCCAGCATTTT
TRBJ2-1 TRBD1 NA TRBV24-1 CATSDLSDRGRNEQFF TGTGCCACCAGTGATTTGTCGGACAGGGGGCGGAATGAGCAGTTCTTC
TRBJ2-5 TRBD1 many TRBV28 CASSSRQGATQYF TGTGCCAGCAGTTCTCGACAGGGAGCGACCCAGTACTTC
TRBJ1-3 NA NA TRBV7-2 CASSQRTPPGNTIYF TGTGCCAGCAGCCAGAGGACACCGCCCGGAAACACCATATATTTT
TRBJ1-5 NA few TRBV28 CASDSLVQPQHF TGTGCCAGTGACAGCCTGGTTCAGCCCCAGCATTTT
TRBJ2-2 NA few TRBV5-1 CASSSPEGRSNTGELFF TGCGCCAGCAGCTCCCCCGAGGGACGGTCGAACACCGGGGAGCTGTTTTTT
TRBJ1-1 NA few TRBV2 CASSGDLNEAFF TGTGCCAGCAGTGGGGACCTCAATGAAGCTTTCTTT
TRBJ2-5 NA NA TRBV18 CASSPGIQETQYF TGTGCCAGCTCACCAGGGATCCAAGAGACCCAGTACTTC
TRBJ1-5 NA many TRBV12-3/TRBV12-4 CASSTSRGHQPQHF TGTGCCAGCAGTACTAGCCGGGGCCATCAGCCCCAGCATTTT
TRBJ2-2 NA NA TRBV12-3/TRBV12-4 CASSLRMNTGELFF TGTGCCAGCAGTTTAAGGATGAACACCGGGGAGCTGTTTTTT
TRBJ2-5 NA NA TRBV5-1 CASSFSGSETQYF TGCGCCAGCAGCTTCTCCGGGTCAGAGACCCAGTACTTC
TRBJ1-4 NA NA TRBV4-1 CASSQKTTGGDATNEKLFF TGCGCCAGCAGCCAAAAAACAACGGGGGGAGATGCAACTAATGAAAAACTGTTTTTT
TRBJ2-1 TRBD2 many TRBV5-1 CASSSTSGRAFYNEQFF TGCGCCAGCAGTTCCACTAGCGGGAGGGCATTCTACAATGAGCAGTTCTTC
TRBJ1-5 TRBD1 NA TRBV27 CASRGQGGVSNQPQHF TGTGCCAGCCGGGGACAGGGTGGTGTGAGCAATCAGCCCCAGCATTTT
TRBJ2-1 TRBD2 few TRBV5-1 CASSFGSGGVHEQFF TGCGCCAGCAGCTTCGGAAGCGGGGGGGTCCATGAGCAGTTCTTC
TRBJ2-3 NA few TRBV7-9 CASSLDWGRRTDTQYF TGTGCCAGCAGCTTAGATTGGGGGAGGCGGACAGATACGCAGTATTTT
TRBJ2-1 TRBD1 NA TRBV24-1 CATSDRDRVPNRENEQFF TGTGCCACCAGTGACCGGGACAGGGTCCCAAATCGGGAAAATGAGCAGTTCTTC
TRBJ2-1 NA many TRBV20-1 CSARDPGRGNEQFF TGCAGTGCTAGAGATCCAGGCAGGGGCAATGAGCAGTTCTTC
TRBJ2-5 NA NA TRBV5-1 CASSYPRPETQYF TGCGCCAGCAGCTATCCCCGTCCGGAGACCCAGTACTTC
TRBJ2-6 NA many TRBV3-1 CASSHPSGANVLTF TGTGCCAGCAGCCATCCCTCTGGGGCCAACGTCCTGACTTTC
TRBJ1-1 NA few TRBV2 CASRGDMNTEAFF TGTGCCAGCAGGGGAGACATGAACACTGAAGCTTTCTTT
TRBJ1-4 NA few TRBV7-9 CASSPGTQGEKLFF TGTGCCAGCAGCCCAGGAACCCAAGGAGAAAAACTGTTTTTT
TRBJ1-4 NA NA TRBV6-1 CASRPRRSTNEKLFF TGTGCCAGCAGGCCTCGTCGCAGTACCAATGAAAAACTGTTTTTC